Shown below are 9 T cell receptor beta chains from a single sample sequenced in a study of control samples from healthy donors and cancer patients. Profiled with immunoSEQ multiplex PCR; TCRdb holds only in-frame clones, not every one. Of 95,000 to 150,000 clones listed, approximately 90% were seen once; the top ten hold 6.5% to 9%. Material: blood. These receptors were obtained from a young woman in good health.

CDR3 sequence (DNA): TGTGCCAGCAGCTCCTCTCGGGACACCGGGGAGCTGTTTTTT. Amino acids: CASSSSRDTGELFF. V is TRBV7-3 and J is TRBJ2-2; D gene unclear. Per the germline V gene, CDR1 is SGHTA and CDR2 is FQGTGA. The CDR3 has 14 residues. V was cut by 4 bases and J by 3 bases, with 9 bases left in between. Supplemented by reference TRBV7-3 and TRBJ2-2, the full variable domain reads GAGVSQTPSNKVTEKGKYVELRCDPISGHTALYWYRQSLGQGPEFLIYFQGTGAADDSGLPNDRFFAVRPEGSVSTLKIQRTERGDSAVYLCASSSSRDTGELFFGEGSRLTVL.

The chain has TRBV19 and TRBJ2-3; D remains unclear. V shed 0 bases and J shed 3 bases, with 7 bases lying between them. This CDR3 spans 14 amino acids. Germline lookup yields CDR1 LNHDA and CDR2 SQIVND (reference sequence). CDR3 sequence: CASSIERGTDTQYF. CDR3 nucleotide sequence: TGTGCCAGTAGTATAGAAAGAGGTACAGATACGCAGTATTTT.

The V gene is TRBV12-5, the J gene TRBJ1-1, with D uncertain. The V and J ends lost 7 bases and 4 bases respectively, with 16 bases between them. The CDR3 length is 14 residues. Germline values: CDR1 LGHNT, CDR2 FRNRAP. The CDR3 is CASAPQRVGTEAFF. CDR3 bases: TGTGCTAGTGCCCCCCAAAGGGTGGGCACTGAAGCTTTCTTT. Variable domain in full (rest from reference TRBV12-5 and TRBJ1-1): DARVTQTPRHKVTEMGQEVTMRCQPILGHNTVFWYRQTMMQGLELLAYFRNRAPLDDSGMPKDRFSAEMPDATLATLKIQPSEPRDSAVYFCASAPQRVGTEAFFGQGTRLTVV.

CDR3 residues: CASSLNTATNEKLFF. DNA of the CDR3: TGTGCCAGCAGCTTAAACACGGCAACTAATGAAAAACTGTTTTTT. The chain carries TRBV7-9 and TRBJ1-4, with D uncertain. This CDR3 spans 15 amino acids. Trimming left V 2 bases short and J 0 bases short, with 7 bases between. CDR1 is SEHNR, CDR2 FQNEAQ, per germline (reference sequence).

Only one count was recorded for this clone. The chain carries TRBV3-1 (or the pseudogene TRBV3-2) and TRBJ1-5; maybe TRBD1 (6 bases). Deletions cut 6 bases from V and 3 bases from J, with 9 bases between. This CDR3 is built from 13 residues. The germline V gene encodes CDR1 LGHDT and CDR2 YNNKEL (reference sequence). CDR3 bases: TGTGCCAGCAGTCAGGGGACCAATCAGCCCCAGCATTTT. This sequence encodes CASSQGTNQPQHF.

DNA of the CDR3: TGTGCCAGCAGTTTATCCGGGACAGGGTTTGAAAAACTGTTTTTT. Protein: CASSLSGTGFEKLFF. The rearrangement joins TRBV27 to TRBJ1-4; TRBD1 matches at 9 bases. V gave up 0 bases and J gave up 7 bases; unmatched junction bases: 3. CDR3 length: 15 amino acids. CDR1 MNHEY and CDR2 SMNVEV come from the germline V gene (reference sequence).

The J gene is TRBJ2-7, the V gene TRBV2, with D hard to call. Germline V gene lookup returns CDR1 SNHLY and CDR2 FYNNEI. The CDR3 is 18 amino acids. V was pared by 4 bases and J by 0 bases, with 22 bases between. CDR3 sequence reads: CASSARVHAGLYSYEQYF. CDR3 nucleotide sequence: TGTGCCAGCAGTGCCAGAGTACACGCCGGGCTTTACTCCTACGAGCAGTACTTC.

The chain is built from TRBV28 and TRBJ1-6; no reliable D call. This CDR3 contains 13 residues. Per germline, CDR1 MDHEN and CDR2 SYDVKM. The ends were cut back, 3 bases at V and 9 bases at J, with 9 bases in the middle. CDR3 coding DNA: TGTGCCAGCAGTTTCACGGAGATTTCACCCCTCCACTTT. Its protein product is CASSFTEISPLHF.

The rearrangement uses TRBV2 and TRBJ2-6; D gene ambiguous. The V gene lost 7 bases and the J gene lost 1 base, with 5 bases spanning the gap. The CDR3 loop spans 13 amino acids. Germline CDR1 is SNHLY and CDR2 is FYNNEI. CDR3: CASTGSGANVLTF. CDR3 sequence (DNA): TGTGCCAGCACCGGGTCTGGGGCCAACGTCCTGACTTTC.